This entry lists 28 T cell receptor beta chains sequenced from one sample in a study of blood T cells in healthy people across ages (dated by TCRdb to 2013 to 2016). Receptor amplification or capture employed 5' RACE. Sequencing relied on an Illumina HiSeq 2500. The second PCR ran for about 6 to 11 cycles and used a J-beta primer mix along with a sample-barcoded 5' primer. TCRdb cleaned the public reads at Q25 with fastp, built clones with MiXCR and kept in-frame beta chains. Identical CDR3 proteins give one entry, which carries the most common genes and DNA. In this sample the table shows hundreds of thousands of distinct CDR3 sequences, roughly 25% of which occur a single time. The ten top clones hold about 3% of the sample. The sample was also reused in another study, on T cells of mothers and their children.

Sequenced sample: blood. The source of these receptors is a boy younger than 18 in good health.

This chain connects TRBV11-1 to TRBJ2-5, with D maybe TRBD1 (6 bases). The J call may be wrong; the DNA end is better matched by TRBJ2-7. Germline values: CDR1 SGHAT, CDR2 FQDESV (reference sequence). The CDR3 loop spans 14 amino acids. The CDR3 DNA follows: TGTGCCAGCCAGGGAAGCAGGGGCTCCTACGAGCAGTACTTC. As protein: CASQGSRGSYEQYF.

This chain joins TRBV9 and TRBJ1-4; D not certain. This CDR3 contains 13 residues. V lost 4 bases to trimming and J lost 7 bases, with 11 bases between them. From germline, CDR1 is SGDLS and CDR2 YYNGEE. In DNA, the CDR3 is TGTGCCAGCAGCCTCAATGGCGGTGAAAAACTGTTTTTT. Protein product: CASSLNGGEKLFF.

This clonotype was recorded a few times. The chain has TRBV5-1 and TRBJ2-2, with D perhaps assigned TRBD1 or TRBD2 (5 bases each). The CDR3 is 14 amino acids. The germline V gene encodes CDR1 SGHRS and CDR2 YFSETQ. Trimming took 2 bases from V and 9 from J, leaving 14 bases between them. The CDR3 bases are TGCGCCAGCAGCTTTACCGGGACCCCGAGGGAGCTGTTTTTT. Translated: CASSFTGTPRELFF.

The rearrangement uses TRBV20-1 and TRBJ1-2; D is unresolved. Germline V lookup: CDR1 DFQATT, CDR2 SNEGSKA (reference sequence). The CDR3 sequence is 16 residues long. Trimming left V 5 bases short and J 7 bases short, with 26 bases between. As DNA, the CDR3 is TGCAGTGCTGCGGGTCCCGCAAGGTCCCAATGGGGTGGCTACACCTTC. This codes for CSAAGPARSQWGGYTF.

This chain joins TRBV2 and TRBJ2-1; 8 nucleotides agree with TRBD1. V trimming: 6 bases; J trimming: 7 bases; junction bases outside the gene matches: 14. The length of the CDR3 is 16 residues. Per the germline V gene, CDR1 is SNHLY and CDR2 is FYNNEI. CDR3: CASRLDSYRGVNEQFF. The CDR3 region has the DNA TGTGCCAGCAGGCTCGACTCTTACAGGGGGGTAAATGAGCAGTTCTTC.

V usage is TRBV28 and J usage is TRBJ1-1; D gene unclear. The V end was cut by 8 bases, the J end by 6 bases, with 16 bases between. Germline V CDR1 and CDR2: MDHEN, SYDVKM. The CDR3 is 13 amino acids. The CDR3 is CASQSRLGAEAFF. DNA for the CDR3: TGTGCCAGCCAGTCTCGACTTGGCGCTGAAGCTTTCTTT.

This clonotype has a handful of counts. J is TRBJ2-2 and V is TRBV29-1; D unresolved. CDR3 size: 11 residues. Between the trimmed V and J ends, which lost 8 bases and 6 bases, there was a span of 10 bases. From germline, CDR1 is SQVTM and CDR2 ANQGSEA. CDR3 residues: CSSTRSGELFF. CDR3 nucleotide sequence: TGCAGCTCAACTCGGTCCGGGGAGCTGTTTTTT.

The chain carries TRBV28 and TRBJ2-7; 12 positions agree with TRBD2. V was pared by 5 bases and J by 7 bases, with 9 bases of the junction left unmatched. The CDR3 length is 15 residues. CDR1 is MDHEN, CDR2 SYDVKM, per germline. CDR3 nucleotides: TGTGCCAGCAGTCTGTGGACTAGCGGGAAGGGTGAGCAGTACTTC. Translated: CASSLWTSGKGEQYF.

V gene TRBV5-1 combines with J gene TRBJ2-5; D remains unclear. The DNA end lines up better with TRBJ2-7; the J call may be wrong. The CDR3 totals 14 residues. Per germline, CDR1 SGHRS and CDR2 YFSETQ. The CDR3 bases are TGCGCCAGCAGCGCTACGGACCGGGCCTACGAGCAGTACTTC. Residues: CASSATDRAYEQYF.

This chain joins TRBV15 and TRBJ2-5; D possibly corresponds to TRBD1 (7 bases). V was trimmed by 1 base and J by 5 bases, leaving 11 bases between them. Germline values: CDR1 LNHNV, CDR2 YYDKDF (reference sequence). The length of the CDR3 is 14 residues. As DNA, the CDR3 is TGTGCCACCAGCAGAGCGACAGGGAGGGAGACCCAGTACTTC. This translates into CATSRATGRETQYF.

This clonotype was found a few times. The rearrangement joins TRBV7-2 to TRBJ2-1; D remains ambiguous. The V gene's germline CDR1 is SGHTA and CDR2 FQGNSA. CDR3 length: 12 amino acids. The V gene lost 5 bases and the J gene lost 8 bases, with 10 bases spanning the gap. As DNA, the CDR3 is TGTGCCAGCAGCCCGAGGCTATATGAGCAGTTCTTC. Translated: CASSPRLYEQFF.

The table lists this clonotype with a few counts. The rearrangement uses TRBV7-2 and TRBJ1-4; TRBD1 might be the D (6 bases). The CDR3 runs 15 residues. In germline, CDR1 is SGHTA, CDR2 FQGNSA. Deletions cut 4 bases from V and 2 bases from J, with 11 bases between. The CDR3 is CASSSLQGTNEKLFF. CDR3 DNA sequence: TGTGCCAGCAGCTCCCTACAGGGCACTAATGAAAAACTGTTTTTT.

This clonotype was counted a few times. The chain is built from TRBV6-6 and TRBJ2-7; 7 nucleotides align to TRBD2. The length of the CDR3 is 15 residues. Unmatched junction bases numbered 10, after V lost 2 bases and J lost 6 bases. The germline V gene has CDR1 MNHNY and CDR2 SVGAGI (reference sequence). In DNA form, the CDR3 reads TGTGCCAGCAGTTACGAGAGGACTAGTTGGGGCGAGCAGTACTTC. Its translation is CASSYERTSWGEQYF.

In its sample, this clonotype was seen a few times. The chain links TRBV7-9 to TRBJ2-1; 9 nucleotides match TRBD1. Looked up from germline, CDR1 is SEHNR and CDR2 is FQNEAQ (reference sequence). The CDR3 consists of 17 residues. V lost 7 bases to trimming and J lost 8 bases; unmatched junction nucleotides: 18. The CDR3 DNA is TGTGCCAGCACCTCGGGGGTGGACAGGGGAGGTAGCGATGAGCAGTTCTTC. It yields the protein CASTSGVDRGGSDEQFF. The full variable domain, with the rest looked up from reference TRBV7-9 and TRBJ2-1, is DTGVSQNPRHKITKRGQNVTFRCDPISEHNRLYWYRQTLGQGPEFLTYFQNEAQLEKSRLLSDRFSAERPKGSFSTLEIQRTEQGDSAMYLCASTSGVDRGGSDEQFFGPGTRLTVL.

The rearrangement links TRBV20-1 to TRBJ2-5, with 11 positions matching TRBD2. This CDR3 region has 16 residues. In germline, CDR1 is DFQATT, CDR2 SNEGSKA (reference sequence). The J segment lost 7 bases and the V segment lost 0 bases, leaving 10 bases of the junction unmatched. CDR3 sequence reads: CSARDLGLAVQRTQYF. In DNA form, the CDR3 reads TGCAGTGCTAGAGATCTGGGACTAGCGGTACAAAGGACCCAGTACTTC.

This clonotype was recorded a few times. The V and J genes are TRBV7-2 and TRBJ1-1, with D unresolved. The CDR3 contains 13 residues. Germline lookup yields CDR1 SGHTA and CDR2 FQGNSA. Trimming removed 5 bases from V and 4 bases from J, with 11 bases in between. In DNA form, the CDR3 reads TGTGCCAGCAGCGAGGGTATCTCCACTGAAGCTTTCTTT. It is translated as CASSEGISTEAFF.

This chain connects TRBV19 to TRBJ1-5, with 11 bases that match TRBD1. Germline V CDR1 and CDR2: LNHDA, SQIVND (reference sequence). Trimming took 7 bases from V and 5 from J; bases not matched to a gene: 4. This CDR3 comprises 14 residues. CDR3 nucleotides: TGTGCCAGTATCGGGACAGGGGGAGATCAGCCCCAGCATTTT. Amino acid sequence: CASIGTGGDQPQHF. Complete variable domain (other parts from reference TRBV19 and TRBJ1-5): DGGITQSPKYLFRKEGQNVTLSCEQNLNHDAMYWYRQDPGQGLRLIYYSQIVNDFQKGDIAEGYSVSREKKESFPLTVTSAQKNPTAFYLCASIGTGGDQPQHFGDGTRLSIL.

The genes are TRBV28 and TRBJ1-5; D not resolved. CDR1 is MDHEN and CDR2 is SYDVKM in the germline V gene. CDR3 length equals 15 residues. V lost 5 bases to trimming and J lost 2 bases, with 13 bases between them. This CDR3 reads CASSPQAQGNQPQHF. CDR3 DNA: TGTGCCAGCAGTCCCCAAGCCCAGGGCAATCAGCCCCAGCATTTT.

The sample holds a few counts of this clonotype. The chain has TRBV29-1 and TRBJ2-1, with D possibly matching TRBD2 (6 bases). The CDR3 runs to 14 residues. Per germline, CDR1 SQVTM and CDR2 ANQGSEA. Trimming pared 7 bases from V and 4 bases from J, leaving 17 bases between. The CDR3 nucleotides are TGCAGCGCCGGACGGTCCGGGGGATACAATGAGCAGTTCTTC. Its protein is CSAGRSGGYNEQFF.

Ten or more counts support this clonotype. A read error may produce the germline difference seen at one junction end. The gene calls are TRBV12-3 or TRBV12-4 and TRBJ1-5, with D perhaps matching TRBD1 (6 bases). This CDR3 has 13 residues. The CDR3 DNA sequence: TGCGCCAGCAGCTTAACAGGGAATCAGCCCCAGCATTTT. Translated: CASSLTGNQPQHF.

The V and J genes are TRBV12-3 or TRBV12-4 and TRBJ2-7, with 9 bases that match TRBD2. The ends lost 3 bases at V and 10 bases at J; junction bases unmatched: 7. The CDR3 totals 13 residues. CDR3 residues: CASSFVTSGKQYF. CDR3 coding DNA: TGTGCCAGCAGTTTTGTGACTAGCGGAAAACAGTACTTC.

V and J are TRBV28 and TRBJ2-5, with a tentative D call TRBD1 (5 bases). The closer fit of TRBJ2-7 to the DNA end suggests the J call may be wrong. This CDR3 is built from 12 residues. CDR1 and CDR2 from the germline V gene are MDHEN and SYDVKM. Here the CDR3 reads CASSRRVYEQYF. CDR3 nucleotides: TGTGCCAGCAGCCGCAGGGTCTACGAGCAGTACTTC.

CDR3 sequence reads: CSATSGLARYNEQFF. DNA of the CDR3: TGCAGTGCCACCTCGGGACTAGCGAGATACAATGAGCAGTTCTTC. This sequence joins TRBV20-1 and TRBJ2-1; 10 bases match TRBD2. CDR1 and CDR2 from the germline V gene are DFQATT and SNEGSKA (reference sequence). V was pared by 6 bases and J by 4 bases, with 9 bases of the junction left unmatched. The CDR3 runs 15 residues.

The chain couples TRBV29-1 to TRBJ2-1; tentatively, D is TRBD1 (5 bases). V was pared by 3 bases and J by 3 bases, with 9 bases between. Germline lookup yields CDR1 SQVTM and CDR2 ANQGSEA. The CDR3 runs 13 residues. CDR3 coding DNA: TGCAGCGTTGAGGCAGGGTACTACAATGAGCAGTTCTTC. It translates to CSVEAGYYNEQFF.

As for this clonotype: This may be a read error: a much more frequent sequence differs by one nucleotide. J is TRBJ2-3 and V is TRBV9, with D perhaps matching TRBD2 (6 bases). This CDR3 spans 15 amino acids. The germline V and J ends were trimmed by 3 bases and 2 bases, with 13 bases remaining between them. Looked up from germline, CDR1 is SGDLS and CDR2 is YYNGEE. The CDR3 protein is CASSGTNGITDTQYF. CDR3 nucleotides: TGTGCCAGCAGCGGGACTAACGGTATCACAGATACGCAGTATTTT.

The sample holds a few counts of this clonotype. V usage is TRBV11-2 and J usage is TRBJ2-3, with 10 positions matching TRBD2. J gave up 1 base and V 6 bases, and 4 bases lay outside the gene matches. Looked up from germline, CDR1 is SGHAT and CDR2 is FQNNGV. This CDR3 has 15 amino acids. DNA for the CDR3: TGTGCCAGCAGTTTCGGGACTAGCGGCACAGATACGCAGTATTTT. Translating gives CASSFGTSGTDTQYF.

V gene TRBV2 combines with J gene TRBJ2-7; D gene ambiguous. V was cut by 6 bases and J by 5 bases, with 14 bases left in between. CDR1 is SNHLY and CDR2 is FYNNEI in the germline V gene. The CDR3 extends over 13 amino acids. This CDR3 is CASSYRSSHEQYF. CDR3 sequence (DNA): TGTGCCAGCAGCTACCGATCCAGCCACGAGCAGTACTTC.

This chain connects TRBV30 to TRBJ2-5; 10 nucleotides align to TRBD2. V shed 3 bases, J shed 7 bases, and the junction held 8 bases outside the gene matches. Per germline, CDR1 GTSNPN and CDR2 SVGIG (reference sequence). CDR3 length: 14 residues. This CDR3 reads CAWRRAGGAGTQYF. CDR3 coding DNA: TGTGCCTGGAGACGAGCGGGGGGGGCGGGGACCCAGTACTTC.